Detailed here is one T cell receptor beta chain. TCRdb's table, derived via immunoSEQ multiplex PCR, lists solely in-frame clones and lacks some. The sample has 150,000 to 200,000 clones, roughly four fifths seen once. This record comes from a study of blood T cell repertoires in COVID-19. The sample comprised peripheral blood. The clonotype was recovered from a woman older than 75 with COVID-19, enrolled during active disease.

This CDR3 is CASSARELAGVHNEQFF. The DNA for the CDR3 is TGTGCCAGCAGCGCCCGTGAACTAGCGGGGGTTCACAATGAGCAGTTCTTC. The V and J genes are TRBV9 and TRBJ2-1; TRBD2 matches 11 bases. The trim removed 3 bases at V and 5 bases at J, leaving 10 bases unmatched. There are 17 residues in the CDR3. Germline V CDR1 and CDR2: SGDLS, YYNGEE.